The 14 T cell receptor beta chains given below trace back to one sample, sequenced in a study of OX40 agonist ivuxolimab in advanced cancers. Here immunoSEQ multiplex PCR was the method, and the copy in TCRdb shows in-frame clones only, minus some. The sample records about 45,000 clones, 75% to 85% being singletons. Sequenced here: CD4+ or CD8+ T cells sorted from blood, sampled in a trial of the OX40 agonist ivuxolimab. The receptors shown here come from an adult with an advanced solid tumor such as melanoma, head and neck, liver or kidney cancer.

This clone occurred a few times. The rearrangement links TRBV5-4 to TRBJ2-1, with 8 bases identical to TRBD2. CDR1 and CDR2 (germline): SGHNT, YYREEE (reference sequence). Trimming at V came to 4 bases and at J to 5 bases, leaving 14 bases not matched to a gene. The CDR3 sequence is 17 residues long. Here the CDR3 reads CASSTGGGGRWNNEQFF. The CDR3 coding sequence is TGTGCCAGCAGCACTGGGGGCGGGGGGCGGTGGAACAATGAGCAGTTCTTC.

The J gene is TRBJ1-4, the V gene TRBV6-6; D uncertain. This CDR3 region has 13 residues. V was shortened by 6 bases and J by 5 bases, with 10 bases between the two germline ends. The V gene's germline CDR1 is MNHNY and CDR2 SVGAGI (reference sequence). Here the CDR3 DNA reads TGTGCCAGCAGAAAGGTCCAAAATGAAAAACTGTTTTTT. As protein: CASRKVQNEKLFF.

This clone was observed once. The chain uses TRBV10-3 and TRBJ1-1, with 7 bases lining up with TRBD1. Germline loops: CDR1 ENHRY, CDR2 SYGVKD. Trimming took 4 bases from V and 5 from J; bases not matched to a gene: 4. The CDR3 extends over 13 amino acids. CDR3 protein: CAISVTGETEAFF. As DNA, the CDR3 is TGTGCCATCAGTGTAACAGGGGAGACTGAAGCTTTCTTT.

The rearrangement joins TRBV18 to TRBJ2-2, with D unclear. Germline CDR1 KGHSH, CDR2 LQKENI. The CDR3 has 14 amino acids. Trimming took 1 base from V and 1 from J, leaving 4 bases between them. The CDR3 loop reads CASSPLENTGELFF. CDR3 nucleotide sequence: TGTGCCAGCTCACCACTGGAGAACACCGGGGAGCTGTTTTTT.

CDR3 sequence (DNA): TGTGCCAGCAGCCAAGGGTTCGATCTGTTCTCCTACAATGAGCAGTTCTTC. This sequence encodes CASSQGFDLFSYNEQFF. V is TRBV14 and J is TRBJ2-1; D call uncertain. This CDR3 region has 17 residues. Between the trimmed V and J ends, which lost 1 base and 0 bases, there was a span of 13 bases. Germline V gives CDR1 SGHDN, CDR2 FVKESK.

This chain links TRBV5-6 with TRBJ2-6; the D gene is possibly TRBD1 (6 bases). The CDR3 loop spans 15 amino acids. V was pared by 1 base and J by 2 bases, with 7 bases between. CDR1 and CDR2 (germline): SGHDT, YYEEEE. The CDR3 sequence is CASSLTGTGANVLTF. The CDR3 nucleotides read TGTGCCAGCAGCTTGACAGGGACTGGGGCCAACGTCCTGACTTTC. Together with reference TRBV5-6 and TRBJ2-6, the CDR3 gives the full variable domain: DAGVTQSPTHLIKTRGQQVTLRCSPKSGHDTVSWYQQALGQGPQFIFQYYEEEERQRGNFPDRFSGHQFPNYSSELNVNALLLGDSALYLCASSLTGTGANVLTFGAGSRLTVL.

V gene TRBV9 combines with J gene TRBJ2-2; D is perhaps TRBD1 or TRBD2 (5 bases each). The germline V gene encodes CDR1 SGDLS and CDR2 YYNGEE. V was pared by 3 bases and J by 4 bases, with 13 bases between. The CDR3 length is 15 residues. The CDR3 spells CASSEWDLTTGELFF. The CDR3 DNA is TGTGCCAGCAGCGAGTGGGACCTAACCACCGGGGAGCTGTTTTTT.

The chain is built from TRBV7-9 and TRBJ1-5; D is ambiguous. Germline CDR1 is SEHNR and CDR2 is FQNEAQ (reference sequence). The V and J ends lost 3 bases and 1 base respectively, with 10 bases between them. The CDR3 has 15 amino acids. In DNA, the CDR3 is TGTGCCAGCAGCTTTGGAGGGAAGAGCAATCAGCCCCAGCATTTT. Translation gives CASSFGGKSNQPQHF.

DNA for the CDR3: TGTGCCAGCAGACTGACAGGGAGCAATCAGCCCCAGCATTTT. Translation: CASRLTGSNQPQHF. V gene TRBV7-8 combines with J gene TRBJ1-5; 7 bases fit TRBD1. Per germline, CDR1 SGHVS and CDR2 FQNEAQ. The CDR3 is made up of 14 amino acids. Unmatched junction bases numbered 3, after V lost 6 bases and J lost 1 base.

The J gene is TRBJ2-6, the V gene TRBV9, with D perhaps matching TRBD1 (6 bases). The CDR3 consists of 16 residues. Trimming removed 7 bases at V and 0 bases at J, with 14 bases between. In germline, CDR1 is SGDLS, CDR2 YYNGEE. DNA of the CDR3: TGTGCCAGCTCCCTGGCAGGGGTCTCTGGGGCCAACGTCCTGACTTTC. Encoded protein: CASSLAGVSGANVLTF.

CDR3 nucleotides: TGTGCCAGCAGCCCATCAAGTCCTGGTGGGGCCAACGTCCTGACTTTC. Translation gives CASSPSSPGGANVLTF. The chain employs TRBV11-2 and TRBJ2-6; the D is unclear. Germline assignment: CDR1 SGHAT and CDR2 FQNNGV. The CDR3 is 16 residues long. V was cut by 5 bases and J by 3 bases, with 14 bases left in between.

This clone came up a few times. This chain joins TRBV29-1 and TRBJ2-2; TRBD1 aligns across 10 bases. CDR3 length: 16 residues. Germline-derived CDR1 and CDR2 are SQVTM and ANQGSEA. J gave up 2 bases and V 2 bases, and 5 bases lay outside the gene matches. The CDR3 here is CSVERGTGVNTGELFF. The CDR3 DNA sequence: TGCAGCGTTGAACGGGGGACAGGGGTAAACACCGGGGAGCTGTTTTTT.

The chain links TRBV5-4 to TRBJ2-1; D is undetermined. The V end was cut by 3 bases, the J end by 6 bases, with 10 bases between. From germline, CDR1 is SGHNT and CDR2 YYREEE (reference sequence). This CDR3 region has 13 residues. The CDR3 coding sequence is TGTGCCAGCAGCTCGGAATTACTCAATGAGCAGTTCTTC. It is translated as CASSSELLNEQFF.

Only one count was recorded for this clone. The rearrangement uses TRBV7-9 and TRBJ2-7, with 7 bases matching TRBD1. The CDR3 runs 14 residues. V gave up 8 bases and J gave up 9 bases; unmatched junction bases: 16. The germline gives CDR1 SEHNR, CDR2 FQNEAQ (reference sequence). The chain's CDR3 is CASDEGAPLSMQYF. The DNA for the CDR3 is TGTGCCAGCGACGAGGGGGCGCCGCTATCTATGCAGTACTTC.